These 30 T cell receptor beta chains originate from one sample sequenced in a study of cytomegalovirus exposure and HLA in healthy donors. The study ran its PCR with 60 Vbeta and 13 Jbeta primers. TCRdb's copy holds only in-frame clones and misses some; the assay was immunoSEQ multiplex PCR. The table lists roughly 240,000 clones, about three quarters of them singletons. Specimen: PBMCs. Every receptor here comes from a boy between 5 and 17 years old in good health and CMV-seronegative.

CDR3 sequence reads: CASSNTGGEMNTEAFF. In nucleotides, the CDR3 is TGTGCCAGCTCAAACACAGGGGGAGAGATGAACACTGAAGCTTTCTTT. J is TRBJ1-1 and V is TRBV18; TRBD1 matches 8 bases. The CDR3 covers 16 residues. V was clipped by 5 bases and J by 0 bases; unmatched bases: 8. CDR1 KGHSH and CDR2 LQKENI come from the germline V gene.

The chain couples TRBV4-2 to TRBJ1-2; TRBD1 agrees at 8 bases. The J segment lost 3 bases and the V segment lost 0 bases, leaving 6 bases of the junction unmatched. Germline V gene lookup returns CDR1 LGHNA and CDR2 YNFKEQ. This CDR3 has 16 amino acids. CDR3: CASSQDPGQAHYGYTF. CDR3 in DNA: TGTGCCAGCAGCCAAGATCCGGGACAGGCACACTATGGCTACACCTTC.

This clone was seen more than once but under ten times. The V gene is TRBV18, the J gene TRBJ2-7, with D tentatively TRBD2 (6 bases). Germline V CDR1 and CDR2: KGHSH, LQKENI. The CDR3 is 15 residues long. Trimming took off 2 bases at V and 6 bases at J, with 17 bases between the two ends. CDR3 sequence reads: CASSPSLPGVREQYF. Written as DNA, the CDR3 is TGTGCCAGCTCACCATCCCTCCCGGGAGTACGCGAGCAGTACTTC.

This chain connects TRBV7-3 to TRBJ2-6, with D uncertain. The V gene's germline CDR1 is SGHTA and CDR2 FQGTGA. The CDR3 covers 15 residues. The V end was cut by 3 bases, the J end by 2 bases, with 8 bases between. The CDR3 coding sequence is TGTGCCAGCAGCTTCAGGATGGCTGGGGCCAACGTCCTGACTTTC. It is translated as CASSFRMAGANVLTF.

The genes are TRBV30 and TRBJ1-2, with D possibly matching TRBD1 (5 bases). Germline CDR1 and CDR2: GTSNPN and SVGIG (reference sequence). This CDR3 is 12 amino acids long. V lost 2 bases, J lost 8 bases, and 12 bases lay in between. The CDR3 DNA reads TGTGCCTGGAGTTCGGCATCAGGGGGCTACACCTTC. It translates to CAWSSASGGYTF.

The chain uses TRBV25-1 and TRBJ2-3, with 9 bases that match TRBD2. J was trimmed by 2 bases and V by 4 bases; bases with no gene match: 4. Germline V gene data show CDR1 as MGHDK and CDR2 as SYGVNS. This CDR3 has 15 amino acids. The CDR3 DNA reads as TGTGCCAGCAGTGTGGTAGCGGGGGTCACAGATACGCAGTATTTT. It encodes CASSVVAGVTDTQYF.

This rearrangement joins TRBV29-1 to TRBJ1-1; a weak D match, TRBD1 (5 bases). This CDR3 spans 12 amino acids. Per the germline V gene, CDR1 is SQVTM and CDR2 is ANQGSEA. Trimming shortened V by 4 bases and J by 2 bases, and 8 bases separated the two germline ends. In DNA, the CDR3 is TGCAGCGTTGGGCAGGGTAACACTGAAGCTTTCTTT. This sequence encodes CSVGQGNTEAFF.

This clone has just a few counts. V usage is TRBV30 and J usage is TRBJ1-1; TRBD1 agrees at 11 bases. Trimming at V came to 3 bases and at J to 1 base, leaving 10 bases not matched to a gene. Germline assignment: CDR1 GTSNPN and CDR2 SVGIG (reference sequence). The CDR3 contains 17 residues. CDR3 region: CAWSLDRGPGRNTEAFF. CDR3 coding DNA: TGTGCCTGGAGCTTGGACAGGGGGCCTGGCAGGAACACTGAAGCTTTCTTT.

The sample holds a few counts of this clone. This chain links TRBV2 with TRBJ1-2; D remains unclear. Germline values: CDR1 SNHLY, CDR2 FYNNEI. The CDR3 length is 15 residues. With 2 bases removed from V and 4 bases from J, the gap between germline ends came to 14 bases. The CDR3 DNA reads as TGTGCCAGCAGTGAATGGAGAGGGCCTATCTATGGCTACACCTTC. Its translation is CASSEWRGPIYGYTF. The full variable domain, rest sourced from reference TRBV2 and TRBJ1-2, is EPEVTQTPSHQVTQMGQEVILRCVPISNHLYFYWYRQILGQKVEFLVSFYNNEISEKSEIFDDQFSVERPDGSNFTLKIRSTKLEDSAMYFCASSEWRGPIYGYTFGSGTRLTVV.

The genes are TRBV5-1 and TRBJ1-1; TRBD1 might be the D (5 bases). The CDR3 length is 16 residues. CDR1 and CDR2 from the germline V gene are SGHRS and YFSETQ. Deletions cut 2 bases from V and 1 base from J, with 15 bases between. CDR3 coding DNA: TGCGCCAGCAGCTTCGACAGTCGGTTGTGGAACACTGAAGCTTTCTTT. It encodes CASSFDSRLWNTEAFF.

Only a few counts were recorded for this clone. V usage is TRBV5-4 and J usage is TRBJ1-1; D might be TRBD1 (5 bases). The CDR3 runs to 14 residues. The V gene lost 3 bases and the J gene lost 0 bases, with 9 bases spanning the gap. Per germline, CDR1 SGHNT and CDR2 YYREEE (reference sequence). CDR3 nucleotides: TGTGCCAGCAGCTACGAGGACATGAACACTGAAGCTTTCTTT. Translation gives CASSYEDMNTEAFF. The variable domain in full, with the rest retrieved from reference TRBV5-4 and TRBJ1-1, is ETGVTQSPTHLIKTRGQQVTLRCSSQSGHNTVSWYQQALGQGPQFIFQYYREEENGRGNFPPRFSGLQFPNYSSELNVNALELDDSALYLCASSYEDMNTEAFFGQGTRLTVV.

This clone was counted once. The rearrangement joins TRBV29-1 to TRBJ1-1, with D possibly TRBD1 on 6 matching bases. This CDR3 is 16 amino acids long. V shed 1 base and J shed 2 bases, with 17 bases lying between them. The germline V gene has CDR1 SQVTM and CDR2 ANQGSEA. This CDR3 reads CSVEVGYTGINTEAFF. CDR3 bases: TGCAGCGTTGAAGTTGGCTATACAGGGATCAACACTGAAGCTTTCTTT. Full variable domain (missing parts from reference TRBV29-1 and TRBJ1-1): SAVISQKPSRDICQRGTSLTIQCQVDSQVTMMFWYRQQPGQSLTLIATANQGSEATYESGFVIDKFPISRPNLTFSTLTVSNMSPEDSSIYLCSVEVGYTGINTEAFFGQGTRLTVV.

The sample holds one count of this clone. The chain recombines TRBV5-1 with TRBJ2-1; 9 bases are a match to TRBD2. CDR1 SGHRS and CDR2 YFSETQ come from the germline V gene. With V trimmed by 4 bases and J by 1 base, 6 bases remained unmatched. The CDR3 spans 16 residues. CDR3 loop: CASSRSGGVSYNEQFF. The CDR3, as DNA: TGCGCCAGCAGCCGTAGCGGGGGAGTATCCTACAATGAGCAGTTCTTC.

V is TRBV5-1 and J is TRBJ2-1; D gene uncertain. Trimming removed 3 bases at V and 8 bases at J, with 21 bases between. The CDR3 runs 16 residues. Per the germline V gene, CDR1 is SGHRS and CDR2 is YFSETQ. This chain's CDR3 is CASSSLKSVRADEQFF. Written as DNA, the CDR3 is TGCGCCAGCAGCTCACTTAAGAGCGTTCGAGCCGATGAGCAGTTCTTC.

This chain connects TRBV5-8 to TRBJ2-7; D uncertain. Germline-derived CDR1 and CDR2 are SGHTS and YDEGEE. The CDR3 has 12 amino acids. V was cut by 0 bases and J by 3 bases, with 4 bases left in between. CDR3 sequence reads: CASSLDYYEQYF. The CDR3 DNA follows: TGTGCCAGCAGCTTGGACTACTACGAGCAGTACTTC.

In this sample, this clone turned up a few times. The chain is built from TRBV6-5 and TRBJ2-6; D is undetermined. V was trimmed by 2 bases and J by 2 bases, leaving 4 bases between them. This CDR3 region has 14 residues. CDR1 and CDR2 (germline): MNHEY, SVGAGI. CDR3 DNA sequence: TGTGCCAGCAGTTACCGGGCTGGGGCCAACGTCCTGACTTTC. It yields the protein CASSYRAGANVLTF.

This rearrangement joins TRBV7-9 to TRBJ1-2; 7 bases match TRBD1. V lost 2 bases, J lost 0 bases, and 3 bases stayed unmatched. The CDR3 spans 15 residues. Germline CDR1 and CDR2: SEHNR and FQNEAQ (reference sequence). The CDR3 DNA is TGTGCCAGCAGCTTAAGACAGGGTACTAACTATGGCTACACCTTC. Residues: CASSLRQGTNYGYTF.

CDR3 in amino acids: CASRLDRGSTEAFF. Here the CDR3 DNA reads TGTGCCAGCAGATTGGACAGGGGGAGTACTGAAGCTTTCTTT. The chain joins TRBV7-2 to TRBJ1-1, with TRBD1 matching over 10 bases. V was pared by 6 bases and J by 5 bases, with 6 bases of the junction left unmatched. In germline, CDR1 is SGHTA, CDR2 FQGNSA. The CDR3 runs 14 residues.

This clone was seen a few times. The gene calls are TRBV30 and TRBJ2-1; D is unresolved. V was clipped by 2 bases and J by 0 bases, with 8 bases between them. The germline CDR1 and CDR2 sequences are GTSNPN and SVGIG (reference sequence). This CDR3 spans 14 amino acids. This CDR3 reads CAWSPLSSYNEQFF. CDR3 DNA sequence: TGTGCCTGGAGTCCCCTGAGCTCCTACAATGAGCAGTTCTTC.

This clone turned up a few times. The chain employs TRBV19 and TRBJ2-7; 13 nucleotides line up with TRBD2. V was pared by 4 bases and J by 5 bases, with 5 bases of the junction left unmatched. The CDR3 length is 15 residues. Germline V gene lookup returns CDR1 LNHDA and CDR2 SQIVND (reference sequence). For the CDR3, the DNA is TGTGCCAGTAGTAAGGGACTAGCGGGAAGGAACGAGCAGTACTTC. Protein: CASSKGLAGRNEQYF.

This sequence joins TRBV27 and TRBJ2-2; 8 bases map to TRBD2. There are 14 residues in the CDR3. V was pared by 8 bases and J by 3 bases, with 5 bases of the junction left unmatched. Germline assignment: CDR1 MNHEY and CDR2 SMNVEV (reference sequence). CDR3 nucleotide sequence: TGTGCCAGCCACCCGGGACTAGACACCGGGGAGCTGTTTTTT. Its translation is CASHPGLDTGELFF.

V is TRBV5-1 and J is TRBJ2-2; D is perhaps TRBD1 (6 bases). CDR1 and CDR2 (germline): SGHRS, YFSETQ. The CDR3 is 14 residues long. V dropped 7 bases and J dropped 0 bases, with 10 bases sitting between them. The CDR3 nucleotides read TGCGCCAGCGCAGGGGTTCCGAACACCGGGGAGCTGTTTTTT. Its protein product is CASAGVPNTGELFF. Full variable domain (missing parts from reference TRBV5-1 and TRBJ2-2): KAGVTQTPRYLIKTRGQQVTLSCSPISGHRSVSWYQQTPGQGLQFLFEYFSETQRNKGNFPGRFSGRQFSNSRSEMNVSTLELGDSALYLCASAGVPNTGELFFGEGSRLTVL.

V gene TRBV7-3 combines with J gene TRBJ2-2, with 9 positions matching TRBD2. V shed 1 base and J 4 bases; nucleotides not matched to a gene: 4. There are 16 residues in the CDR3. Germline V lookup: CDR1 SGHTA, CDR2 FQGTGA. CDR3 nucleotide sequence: TGTGCCAGCAGCTTAAATCAGCGGGGGGTCACCGGGGAGCTGTTTTTT. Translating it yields CASSLNQRGVTGELFF.

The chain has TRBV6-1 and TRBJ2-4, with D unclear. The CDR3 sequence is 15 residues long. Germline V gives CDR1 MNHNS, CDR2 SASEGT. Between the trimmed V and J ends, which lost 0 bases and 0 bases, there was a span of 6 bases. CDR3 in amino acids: CASSEAGAAKNIQYF. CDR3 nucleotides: TGTGCCAGCAGTGAAGCAGGAGCAGCCAAAAACATTCAGTACTTC.

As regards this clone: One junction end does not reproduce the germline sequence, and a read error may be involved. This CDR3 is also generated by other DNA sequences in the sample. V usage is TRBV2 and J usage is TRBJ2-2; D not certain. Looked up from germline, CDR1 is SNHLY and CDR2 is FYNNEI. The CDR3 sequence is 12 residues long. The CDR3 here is CASYRSTGELFF. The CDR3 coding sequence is TGTGCCAGCTACAGATCGACCGGAGAGCTGTTTTTT.

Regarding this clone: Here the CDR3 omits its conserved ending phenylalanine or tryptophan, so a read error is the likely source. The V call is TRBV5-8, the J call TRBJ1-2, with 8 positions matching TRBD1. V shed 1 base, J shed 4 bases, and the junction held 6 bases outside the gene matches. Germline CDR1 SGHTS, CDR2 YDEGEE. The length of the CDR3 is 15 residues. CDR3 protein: CASSLHRGLGYGYTL. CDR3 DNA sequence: TGTGCCAGCAGCTTGCACAGGGGGTTGGGCTATGGCTACACCCTC.

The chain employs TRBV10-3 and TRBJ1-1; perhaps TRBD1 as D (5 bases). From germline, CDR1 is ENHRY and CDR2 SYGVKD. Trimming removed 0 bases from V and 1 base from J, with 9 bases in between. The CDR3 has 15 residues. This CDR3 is CAISESIGGNTEAFF. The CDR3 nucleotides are TGTGCCATCAGTGAGTCGATCGGGGGGAACACTGAAGCTTTCTTT.

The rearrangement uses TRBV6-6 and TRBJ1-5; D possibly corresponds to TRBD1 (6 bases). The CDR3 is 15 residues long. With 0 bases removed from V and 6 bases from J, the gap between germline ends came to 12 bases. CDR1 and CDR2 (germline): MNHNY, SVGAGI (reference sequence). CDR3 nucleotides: TGTGCCAGCAGTTACTCTACAGGGCTGGGTCAGCCCCAGCATTTT. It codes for CASSYSTGLGQPQHF.

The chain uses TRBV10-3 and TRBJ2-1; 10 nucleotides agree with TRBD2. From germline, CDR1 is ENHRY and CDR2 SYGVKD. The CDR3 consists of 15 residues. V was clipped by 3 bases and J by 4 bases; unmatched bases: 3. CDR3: CAISEGLADYNEQFF. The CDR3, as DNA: TGTGCCATCAGTGAAGGACTAGCGGATTACAATGAGCAGTTCTTC.

CDR3 bases: TGTGCCAGCAGAAAGGGAGGAGAAAAACTGTTTTTT. It codes for CASRKGGEKLFF. V gene TRBV11-2 combines with J gene TRBJ1-4, with D unresolved. The germline V and J ends were trimmed by 6 bases and 8 bases, with 10 bases remaining between them. The length of the CDR3 is 12 residues. Per germline, CDR1 SGHAT and CDR2 FQNNGV.